A selection of T cell receptor beta chains follows, all from one sample in a study of OX40 agonist ivuxolimab in advanced cancers. Data came from immunoSEQ multiplex PCR; TCRdb stores just in-frame clones and leaves some out. Of 48,000 or so clones detected, approximately 91% appear once; the ten largest clones hold around 6.7%. The starting material was CD4+ or CD8+ T cells sorted from blood, obtained in a trial of the OX40 agonist ivuxolimab. These receptor sequences come from an adult with an advanced solid tumor such as melanoma, head and neck, liver or kidney cancer. Both conserved end residues are trimmed from each CDR3.

TRBJ1-2,9,TRBV20-1,SHPSSYGYT
TRBJ1-6,12,TRBV30,ACSGGGQGSPLH
TRBJ1-3,9,TRBV6-6,ASSIGNTIY
TRBJ1-1,14,TRBV5-4,ASSFAGPLGNTEAF
TRBJ1-1,9,TRBV2,ASSMNTEAF
TRBJ2-3,13,TRBV6-4,ASSDSAGGADTQY
TRBJ1-2,12,TRBV30,AWSVPGSGYGYT
TRBJ1-6,15,TRBV9,ASSVAAGGSYNSPLH
TRBJ1-2,8,TRBV19,AVKGHGYT
TRBJ1-5,13,TRBV4-1,ASSHTTLGVRTQH
TRBJ1-1,14,TRBV4-1,ASSELITGGSTEAF
TRBJ1-6,14,TRBV7-8,ASSPDRSSYNSPLH
TRBJ2-7,12,TRBV9,ASSSEPGTYEQY
TRBJ2-3,12,TRBV29-1,SVGGDPSTDTQY
TRBJ1-2,12,TRBV23-1,ASSQEQEGDGYT
TRBJ1-1,10,TRBV6-6,ASVTGGTEAF
TRBJ1-2,13,TRBV6-5,ASSPFPGGYYGYT
TRBJ1-1,12,TRBV6-1,ASSESLMNTEAF
TRBJ1-5,13,TRBV28,ASSPDTVSNQPQH
TRBJ2-1,12,TRBV4-1,ASSQVGARNEQF
TRBJ1-6,11,TRBV11-2,ASIGDGDSPLH
TRBJ1-4,13,TRBV12-5,ASGSHGATNEKLF
TRBJ2-7,12,TRBV18,ASSKAAARYEQY
TRBJ1-6,11,TRBV4-1,ASSQGYNSPLH
TRBJ2-7,11,TRBV29-1,SVEGVNEREQY
TRBJ1-2,12,TRBV10-3,AISGTGGDYGYT
TRBJ2-2,14,TRBV4-1,ASSQRPSGVNGELF
TRBJ1-4,14,TRBV7-9,ASSGHLWGTNEKLF
TRBJ2-7,12,TRBV19,ASSISGFTYEQY
TRBJ1-4,12,TRBV15,ATSERTDREKLF
TRBJ2-1,11,TRBV18,ASSPGDREEQF
TRBJ1-2,14,TRBV4-1,ASSQDGGPGGDGYT
TRBJ2-3,14,TRBV19,ASSIDSSGSTDTQY
TRBJ2-5,15,TRBV28,ASSLPPGLVIQETQY
TRBJ1-5,10,TRBV19,ASSISSQPQH
TRBJ1-1,12,TRBV7-6,ASSLGGSGSEAF
TRBJ1-2,12,TRBV7-2,ASSSTGARYGYT
TRBJ2-3,12,TRBV29-1,SGGRTGGTDTQY
TRBJ2-5,12,TRBV19,ASSITGGGETQY
TRBJ1-4,13,TRBV6-5,ASSLDRGSNEKLF
TRBJ2-1,15,TRBV11-2,ASSSPTSGGSYNEQF
TRBJ2-2,14,TRBV15,ATSREAQSNTGELF
TRBJ2-7,12,TRBV11-1,ASSSGTSSYEQY
TRBJ1-3,12,TRBV6-1,ASSEVRAGNTIY
TRBJ2-3,13,TRBV9,ASSVDSRSTDTQY
TRBJ1-3,15,TRBV5-4,ASSLEGHLLSGNTIY
TRBJ1-5,12,TRBV7-6,ASSLGVSNQPQH